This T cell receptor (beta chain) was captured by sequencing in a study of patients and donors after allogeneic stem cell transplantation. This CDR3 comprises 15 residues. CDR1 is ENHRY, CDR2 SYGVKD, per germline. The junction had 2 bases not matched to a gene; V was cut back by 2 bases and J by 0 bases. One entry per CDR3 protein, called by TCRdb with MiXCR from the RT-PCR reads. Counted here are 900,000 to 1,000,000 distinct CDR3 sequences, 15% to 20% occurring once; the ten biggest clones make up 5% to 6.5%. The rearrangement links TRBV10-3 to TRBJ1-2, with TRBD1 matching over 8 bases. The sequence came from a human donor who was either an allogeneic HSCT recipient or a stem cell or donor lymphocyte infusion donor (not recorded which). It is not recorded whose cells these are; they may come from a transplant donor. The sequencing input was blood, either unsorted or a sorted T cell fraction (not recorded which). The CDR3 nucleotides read TGTGCCATCAGTGAGCCGGGACAGGCTAACTATGGCTACACCTTC. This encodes CAISEPGQANYGYTF.